This T cell receptor (beta chain) was identified during a study of beta chain features in type 1 diabetes. Reverse transcription of all isolated RNA meant that expressed TCRB transcripts were sequenced. The assay was immunoSEQ multiplex PCR, and TCRdb's table has in-frame clones only and misses some. The sample has under 950,000 clones; 15% to 20% are singletons. Trimming took 5 bases from V and 4 from J; bases not matched to a gene: 7. In germline, CDR1 is MDHEN, CDR2 SYDVKM. The length of the CDR3 is 16 residues. The rearrangement joins TRBV28 to TRBJ2-7; 14 positions match TRBD2. Sequencing input: naive CD4+ T cells from blood. This sequence originates from a woman between 18 and 29 years old in good health. The CDR3 loop reads CASSGRGLAGEYEQYF. CDR3 in DNA: TGTGCCAGCAGTGGCCGGGGACTAGCGGGAGAGTACGAGCAGTACTTC.